Only a few counts were recorded for the clone carrying this T cell receptor beta chain. Its specificity is not known. This specimen comes from a study of T cells after yellow fever vaccination. Broader study findings: The secondary response was weaker but peaked faster, day 5 versus 15. From the bulk population, abundant clonotypes could contaminate and appear within FACS-sorted repertoires. Post-booster samples contained most primary-vaccination clones (roughly 96% CD4, about 85% CD8).

A universal primer site and UMIs were added as TCR cDNA was made by 5'RACE template switching. TCRdb re-derived calls from the 5' RACE reads in MiXCR, one entry per CDR3 protein. The sample contains nearly 550,000 distinct CDR3 sequences, under 25% of which appear only once. The CDR3 covers 16 residues. Germline values: CDR1 SGHRS, CDR2 YFSETQ. Between the trimmed V and J ends, which lost 0 bases and 1 base, there was a span of 14 bases. This TCR was sampled from a man aged 30-40 years who received the YFV17D yellow fever vaccine. V usage is TRBV5-1 and J usage is TRBJ2-7; maybe TRBD1 (6 bases). The sample in question was PBMCs, obtained 15 days after the yellow fever booster vaccination. The CDR3 coding sequence is TGCGCCAGCAGCTTGGATGGGGGCGAAGGATCCTACGAGCAGTACTTC. Translating it yields CASSLDGGEGSYEQYF.